One and the same sample provided the 21 T cell receptor beta chains below, sequenced in a study of T cell changes during pregnancy in multiple sclerosis. Using immunoSEQ multiplex PCR, the repertoire was profiled, and TCRdb retains in-frame clones only, with some absent. The repertoire includes approximately 70,000 clones, 85% to 95% of them detected once, and approximately 0.41% sits in the top ten. Sequenced material: CD4+ T cells from peripheral blood mononuclear cells, taken before pregnancy. All receptors come from a female donor with multiple sclerosis, enrolled in a pregnancy study.

This chain links TRBV7-9 with TRBJ1-2; tentatively, D is TRBD1 (6 bases). V lost 5 bases, J lost 5 bases, and 18 bases lay in between. Germline CDR1 and CDR2: SEHNR and FQNEAQ (reference sequence). The CDR3 is made up of 15 amino acids. The CDR3, as DNA: TGTGCCAGCAGCCCCATGGGATGGACAGCTTATGGCTACACCTTC. This encodes CASSPMGWTAYGYTF.

V gene TRBV27 combines with J gene TRBJ1-2; TRBD1 matches 8 bases. The germline V gene has CDR1 MNHEY and CDR2 SMNVEV (reference sequence). This CDR3 region has 13 residues. The V segment lost 6 bases and the J segment 5 bases; nucleotides outside the gene matches: 5. CDR3 protein: CASRQQGEYGYTF. The CDR3 nucleotides are TGTGCCAGCAGACAACAGGGGGAATATGGCTACACCTTC.

This rearrangement joins TRBV28 to TRBJ2-7; tentative D call: TRBD2 (7 bases). CDR3 length: 14 residues. Per germline, CDR1 MDHEN and CDR2 SYDVKM. Trimming took off 7 bases at V and 0 bases at J, with 13 bases between the two ends. The CDR3 DNA reads TGTGCCAGCATGTGGGGGGGCTCCTCCTACGAGCAGTACTTC. Translated: CASMWGGSSYEQYF.

A single count supports this clone. The V and J genes are TRBV5-1 and TRBJ2-1; 11 bases are shared with TRBD2. V was clipped by 5 bases and J by 4 bases; unmatched bases: 8. This CDR3 comprises 16 residues. Germline V gene lookup returns CDR1 SGHRS and CDR2 YFSETQ. CDR3 coding DNA: TGCGCCAGCAGGCAAAATTTAGCGGGGGGGTACAATGAGCAGTTCTTC. It specifies CASRQNLAGGYNEQFF.

The chain joins TRBV5-6 to TRBJ2-3, with 11 bases identical to TRBD2. This CDR3 region has 15 residues. Germline V gene sequence: CDR1 SGHDT, CDR2 YYEEEE. V lost 0 bases to trimming and J lost 4 bases; unmatched junction nucleotides: 1. The CDR3 sequence is CASSLATSGADTQYF. CDR3 nucleotides: TGTGCCAGCAGCTTGGCGACTAGCGGGGCAGATACGCAGTATTTT.

The chain is built from TRBV28 and TRBJ1-2, with D perhaps matching TRBD1 (5 bases). Trimming removed 2 bases at V and 7 bases at J, with 20 bases between. The CDR3 has 16 amino acids. Per the germline V gene, CDR1 is MDHEN and CDR2 is SYDVKM. The CDR3 bases are TGTGCCAGCAGTTTAAGTTCTTCGCAGGGAAATCGTGGCTACACCTTC. As protein: CASSLSSSQGNRGYTF.

The J gene is TRBJ2-5, the V gene TRBV18, with TRBD2 matching 8 bases. This CDR3 has 18 amino acids. Germline values: CDR1 KGHSH, CDR2 LQKENI. The J segment lost 2 bases and the V segment lost 1 base, leaving 12 bases of the junction unmatched. The CDR3 sequence is CASSPLSFGGGTQETQYF. In nucleotides, the CDR3 is TGTGCCAGCTCACCACTGTCTTTCGGGGGGGGCACACAAGAGACCCAGTACTTC.

As concerns this clone: The conserved closing phenylalanine or tryptophan is absent in this CDR3, likely reflecting a read error. This chain connects TRBV9 to TRBJ2-7; 12 bases map to TRBD2. CDR1 is SGDLS, CDR2 YYNGEE, per germline. V was pared by 0 bases and J by 6 bases, with 4 bases of the junction left unmatched. The CDR3 loop spans 15 amino acids. CDR3 coding DNA: TGTGCCAGCAGCGTAGAGTCTAGCGGGAGGGCCGAGCAGTACCTC. Protein: CASSVESSGRAEQYL.

The chain recombines TRBV6-5 with TRBJ1-2; D might be TRBD1 (5 bases). Germline V gene sequence: CDR1 MNHEY, CDR2 SVGAGI. V was clipped by 0 bases and J by 6 bases, with 11 bases between them. CDR3 size: 14 residues. CDR3 bases: TGTGCCAGCAGTTACTCTGACAGAGTTGATGGCTACACCTTC. Its protein product is CASSYSDRVDGYTF.

As regards this clone: A read error may account for a junction end that differs from germline. The V and J genes are TRBV28 and TRBJ1-4; 8 nucleotides align to TRBD1. Per the germline V gene, CDR1 is MDHEN and CDR2 is SYDVKM. The CDR3 runs 15 residues. In nucleotides, the CDR3 is TGTGCCAGCAGTCCCCCGGGACAGGTGCCTGAAAAAGGCGTTTTT. Its protein is CASSPPGQVPEKGVF. Filled out from reference TRBV28 and TRBJ1-4, the complete variable domain reads DVKVTQSSRYLVKRTGEKVFLECVQDMDHENMFWYRQDPGLGLRLIYFSYDVKMKEKGDIPEGYSVSREKKERFSLILESASTNQTSMYLCASSPPGQVPEKGVFGSGTQLSVL.

A single count supports this clone. The rearrangement joins TRBV7-9 to TRBJ2-7, with D possibly TRBD1 on 6 matching bases. Germline V CDR1 and CDR2: SEHNR, FQNEAQ (reference sequence). The V and J ends lost 5 bases and 5 bases respectively, with 13 bases between them. The CDR3 spans 13 residues. The CDR3 coding sequence is TGTGCCAGCAGCCAGGGACAACCCCACGAGCAGTACTTC. It yields the protein CASSQGQPHEQYF.

The chain links TRBV5-5 to TRBJ2-1, with 9 bases matching TRBD1. CDR3 size: 14 residues. Germline assignment: CDR1 SGHKS and CDR2 YYEKEE (reference sequence). Trimming cost V 3 bases and J 4 bases; bases outside gene matches: 2. CDR3 region: CASSWTGVYNEQFF. The DNA of the CDR3 is TGTGCCAGCAGCTGGACAGGGGTTTACAATGAGCAGTTCTTC.

To note about this clone: This is likely a read error, given that the CDR3 carries no conserved phenylalanine or tryptophan at its end. It is unclear where the CDR3 begins or ends on the DNA, so no DNA is shown, and the CDR3 is as TCRdb lists it. The V and J genes are TRBV2 and TRBJ2-7; the tabulated D call, TRBD2, remains unverified against the DNA. From its first to its last residue, the CDR3 has 14 amino acids. Germline loops: CDR1 SNHLY, CDR2 FYNNEI. CDR3 amino acids: CASSLLGGSGRSYI.

This chain connects TRBV6-5 to TRBJ2-1; D is unclear. This CDR3 has 15 amino acids. Germline-derived CDR1 and CDR2 are MNHEY and SVGAGI. Trimming left V 2 bases short and J 1 base short, with 9 bases between. The chain's CDR3 is CASSYVPLSYNEQFF. The CDR3, as DNA: TGTGCCAGCAGTTACGTACCACTTTCCTACAATGAGCAGTTCTTC.

The chain couples TRBV7-9 to TRBJ2-1, with 7 bases fitting TRBD2. Trimming removed 5 bases from V and 9 bases from J; junction bases left unmatched: 16. This CDR3 comprises 16 residues. Germline V gene lookup returns CDR1 SEHNR and CDR2 FQNEAQ (reference sequence). The chain's CDR3 is CASSPRISGKNGEQFF. The DNA for the CDR3 is TGTGCCAGCAGCCCCAGGATCAGCGGGAAGAACGGTGAGCAGTTCTTC. Together with reference TRBV7-9 and TRBJ2-1, the CDR3 gives the full variable domain: DTGVSQNPRHKITKRGQNVTFRCDPISEHNRLYWYRQTLGQGPEFLTYFQNEAQLEKSRLLSDRFSAERPKGSFSTLEIQRTEQGDSAMYLCASSPRISGKNGEQFFGPGTRLTVL.

The chain recombines TRBV9 with TRBJ2-7; 7 bases align to TRBD2. The CDR3 extends over 15 amino acids. Per the germline V gene, CDR1 is SGDLS and CDR2 is YYNGEE. Losses at the gene ends were 1 base for V and 1 base for J; bases not matched to a gene: 5. The CDR3 here is CASSVSTSLSYEQYF. The CDR3 DNA is TGTGCCAGCAGCGTATCGACTAGCTTATCCTACGAGCAGTACTTC. The full variable domain, completed using reference TRBV9 and TRBJ2-7, is DSGVTQTPKHLITATGQRVTLRCSPRSGDLSVYWYQQSLDQGLQFLIQYYNGEERAKGNILERFSAQQFPDLHSELNLSSLELGDSALYFCASSVSTSLSYEQYFGPGTRLTVT.

J is TRBJ2-5 and V is TRBV5-1, with 9 bases fitting TRBD2. The CDR3 has 15 residues. Per germline, CDR1 SGHRS and CDR2 YFSETQ. The junction had 2 bases not matched to a gene; V was cut back by 0 bases and J by 2 bases. The CDR3 coding sequence is TGCGCCAGCAGCTTGGGGACTAGCGAACAAGAGACCCAGTACTTC. Residues: CASSLGTSEQETQYF.

The rearrangement links TRBV19 to TRBJ2-7; D is possibly TRBD2 (5 bases). The germline V gene encodes CDR1 LNHDA and CDR2 SQIVND (reference sequence). The V end lost 4 bases, the J end lost 2 bases, and 12 bases lay between the germline ends. The CDR3 has 14 amino acids. CDR3 residues: CASSRSGFPYEQYF. The CDR3 coding sequence is TGTGCCAGTAGTAGATCGGGGTTCCCCTACGAGCAGTACTTC.

This chain joins TRBV11-1 and TRBJ1-1; D may be TRBD1 (6 bases). Trimming left V 4 bases short and J 7 bases short, with 16 bases between. Germline V gene lookup returns CDR1 SGHAT and CDR2 FQDESV (reference sequence). The CDR3 sequence is 14 residues long. The CDR3 here is CASSSQQGTNEAFF. As DNA, the CDR3 is TGTGCCAGCAGCTCGCAACAGGGAACTAATGAAGCTTTCTTT.

This clone was observed a handful of times. The rearrangement uses TRBV29-1 and TRBJ1-2; D is perhaps TRBD1 (5 bases). Per the germline V gene, CDR1 is SQVTM and CDR2 is ANQGSEA. This CDR3 is built from 12 residues. Trimming removed 6 bases at V and 4 bases at J, with 12 bases between. The CDR3 bases are TGCAGCGTGCCGACAGAATTCTATGGCTACACCTTC. Protein product: CSVPTEFYGYTF.

The rearrangement uses TRBV28 and TRBJ1-4; D is perhaps TRBD1 (5 bases). Germline V lookup: CDR1 MDHEN, CDR2 SYDVKM. The CDR3 runs to 15 residues. Between the trimmed V and J ends, which lost 6 bases and 8 bases, there was a span of 19 bases. The CDR3 reads CASSSPGGGPEKLFF. DNA for the CDR3: TGTGCCAGCAGCTCACCCGGGGGAGGGCCCGAAAAACTGTTTTTT.